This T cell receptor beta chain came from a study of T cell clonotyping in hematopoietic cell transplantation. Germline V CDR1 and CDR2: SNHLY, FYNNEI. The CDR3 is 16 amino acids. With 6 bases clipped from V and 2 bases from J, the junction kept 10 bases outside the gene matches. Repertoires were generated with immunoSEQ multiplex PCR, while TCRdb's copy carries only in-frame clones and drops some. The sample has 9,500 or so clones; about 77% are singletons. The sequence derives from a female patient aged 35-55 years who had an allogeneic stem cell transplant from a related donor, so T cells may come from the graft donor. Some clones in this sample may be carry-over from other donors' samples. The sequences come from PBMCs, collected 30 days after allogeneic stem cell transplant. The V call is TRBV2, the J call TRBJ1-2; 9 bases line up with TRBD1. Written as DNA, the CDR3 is TGTGCCAGCAGGTCCGGGGACAGGGAGGTAAACTATGGCTACACCTTC. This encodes CASRSGDREVNYGYTF.